These 23 T cell receptor beta chains originate from one sample sequenced in a study of T cell responses to AZD1222 COVID-19 vaccine. Only in-frame clones appear in the TCRdb table, and some are missing; sequencing was by immunoSEQ multiplex PCR. The repertoire holds some 74,000 clones, with roughly 85% as singletons. The sequences come from peripheral blood, collected 28 days after the second AZD1222 dose. The receptors originated from an adult who received the AZD1222 COVID-19 vaccine.

The genes are TRBV5-1 and TRBJ2-3; D remains ambiguous. CDR1 is SGHRS, CDR2 YFSETQ, per germline. This CDR3 contains 13 residues. Trimming shortened V by 3 bases and J by 4 bases, and 9 bases separated the two germline ends. The CDR3 DNA is TGCGCCAGCAGCTCCTGGGCGGCAGATACGCAGTATTTT. Amino acid sequence: CASSSWAADTQYF.

This chain joins TRBV29-1 and TRBJ1-2; 9 nucleotides agree with TRBD1. With 6 bases clipped from V and 7 bases from J, the junction kept 6 bases outside the gene matches. The CDR3 is 12 residues long. CDR1 is SQVTM, CDR2 ANQGSEA, per germline. DNA for the CDR3: TGCAGCGTGGGACAGGGAAGGAGTGGCTACACCTTC. Translated, it gives CSVGQGRSGYTF. The variable domain in full, with the rest retrieved from reference TRBV29-1 and TRBJ1-2, is SAVISQKPSRDICQRGTSLTIQCQVDSQVTMMFWYRQQPGQSLTLIATANQGSEATYESGFVIDKFPISRPNLTFSTLTVSNMSPEDSSIYLCSVGQGRSGYTFGSGTRLTVV.

The chain employs TRBV28 and TRBJ2-7; D is undetermined. CDR3 size: 13 residues. Germline V gene lookup returns CDR1 MDHEN and CDR2 SYDVKM. Deletions cut 5 bases from V and 3 bases from J, with 11 bases between. The CDR3 sequence: CASSKSPDYEQYF. The CDR3 coding sequence is TGTGCCAGCAGTAAATCCCCGGACTACGAGCAGTACTTC.

V gene TRBV18 combines with J gene TRBJ2-7; D is unclear. Germline loops: CDR1 KGHSH, CDR2 LQKENI. This CDR3 has 15 residues. V lost 0 bases, J lost 3 bases, and 12 bases lay in between. The CDR3 nucleotides read TGTGCCAGCTCACCACCCGACACGATGCACTACGAGCAGTACTTC. Protein product: CASSPPDTMHYEQYF.

The V and J genes are TRBV6-1 and TRBJ1-6; unclear D gene. The CDR3 has 15 residues. Germline CDR1 is MNHNS and CDR2 is SASEGT. The V end lost 1 base, the J end lost 2 bases, and 6 bases lay between the germline ends. The CDR3 sequence: CASSEEGTYNSPLHF. DNA of the CDR3: TGTGCCAGCAGTGAAGAGGGAACCTATAATTCACCCCTCCACTTT.

The chain recombines TRBV6-5 with TRBJ1-6; weak D call: TRBD1 (5 bases). Germline V CDR1 and CDR2: MNHEY, SVGAGI. The CDR3 sequence is 14 residues long. V lost 6 bases to trimming and J lost 4 bases, with 10 bases between them. The CDR3 region has the DNA TGTGCCAGCAGCCTCCAGGGATATAATTCACCCCTCCACTTT. It specifies CASSLQGYNSPLHF.

The V and J genes are TRBV3-1 (or the pseudogene TRBV3-2) and TRBJ1-5; D perhaps matches TRBD1 (5 bases). V was trimmed by 0 bases and J by 4 bases, leaving 10 bases between them. The CDR3 is made up of 15 amino acids. CDR1 is LGHDT, CDR2 YNNKEL, per germline (reference sequence). The CDR3 sequence: CASSQDHRLNQPQHF. CDR3 in DNA: TGTGCCAGCAGCCAAGATCACAGGTTAAATCAGCCCCAGCATTTT.

The rearrangement uses TRBV3-1 (or the pseudogene TRBV3-2) and TRBJ1-4; D possibly corresponds to TRBD1 (5 bases). The CDR3 runs 17 residues. The germline V gene encodes CDR1 LGHDT and CDR2 YNNKEL (reference sequence). The germline V and J ends were trimmed by 5 bases and 0 bases, with 16 bases remaining between them. Here the CDR3 DNA reads TGTGCCAGCAGCTCAAAATTTGGGACCACAACTAATGAAAAACTGTTTTTT. It is translated as CASSSKFGTTTNEKLFF.

This chain uses TRBV7-2 with TRBJ2-3; 9 bases agree with TRBD2. With V trimmed by 1 base and J by 5 bases, 7 bases remained unmatched. This CDR3 is 16 amino acids long. Germline V gene lookup returns CDR1 SGHTA and CDR2 FQGNSA. The CDR3: CASSLVIAGVRDTQYF. The CDR3, as DNA: TGTGCCAGCAGCTTAGTTATAGCGGGAGTGCGAGATACGCAGTATTTT.

J is TRBJ1-1 and V is TRBV9, with 8 bases that match TRBD1. From germline, CDR1 is SGDLS and CDR2 YYNGEE. With V trimmed by 1 base and J by 8 bases, 10 bases remained unmatched. The CDR3 is made up of 15 amino acids. CDR3 coding DNA: TGTGCCAGCAGCGTACAACCCGGACAGGGACAAGAAGCTTTCTTT. This sequence encodes CASSVQPGQGQEAFF.

The chain combines TRBV5-1 with TRBJ2-2; 7 bases are shared with TRBD2. Germline V CDR1 and CDR2: SGHRS, YFSETQ. The V gene end was trimmed by 0 bases and the J gene end by 0 bases; junction bases not matched to a gene: 11. The CDR3 is made up of 19 amino acids. The CDR3 DNA sequence: TGCGCCAGCAGCTTGGCCTCCAGCCAGCGGGGCTCGAACACCGGGGAGCTGTTTTTT. This codes for CASSLASSQRGSNTGELFF.

This chain links TRBV9 with TRBJ1-4; no definite D call. This CDR3 region has 15 residues. The germline V gene encodes CDR1 SGDLS and CDR2 YYNGEE. The germline V and J ends were trimmed by 2 bases and 8 bases, with 16 bases remaining between them. The CDR3 protein is CASSVGSSPWEKLFF. The CDR3, as DNA: TGTGCCAGCAGCGTCGGGTCCTCCCCATGGGAAAAACTGTTTTTT.

The gene calls are TRBV18 and TRBJ1-1; D is uncertain. With 2 bases removed from V and 1 base from J, the gap between germline ends came to 11 bases. The germline V gene has CDR1 KGHSH and CDR2 LQKENI. The CDR3 consists of 15 residues. CDR3 in DNA: TGTGCCAGCTCACCAAATTTAACCCCGAACACTGAAGCTTTCTTT. It translates to CASSPNLTPNTEAFF.

The chain links TRBV6-6 to TRBJ1-5; the match to TRBD1 covers 7 bases. The J segment lost 2 bases and the V segment lost 5 bases, leaving 9 bases of the junction unmatched. The CDR3 extends over 16 amino acids. CDR1 and CDR2 (germline): MNHNY, SVGAGI (reference sequence). CDR3 sequence reads: CASSRQRGQGNQPQHF. The DNA for the CDR3 is TGTGCCAGCAGTCGACAGAGGGGGCAGGGCAATCAGCCCCAGCATTTT.

The gene calls are TRBV19 and TRBJ2-5; the match to TRBD1 covers 7 bases. CDR1 LNHDA and CDR2 SQIVND come from the germline V gene (reference sequence). The CDR3 length is 13 residues. V was clipped by 5 bases and J by 7 bases; unmatched bases: 7. The CDR3 region is CASSEGQLGTQYF. Written as DNA, the CDR3 is TGTGCCAGTAGTGAGGGACAGTTGGGGACCCAGTACTTC. Together with reference TRBV19 and TRBJ2-5, the CDR3 gives the full variable domain: DGGITQSPKYLFRKEGQNVTLSCEQNLNHDAMYWYRQDPGQGLRLIYYSQIVNDFQKGDIAEGYSVSREKKESFPLTVTSAQKNPTAFYLCASSEGQLGTQYFGPGTRLLVL.

The gene calls are TRBV4-1 and TRBJ2-6; D unresolved. Germline V gene sequence: CDR1 MGHRA, CDR2 YSYEKL. Trimming shortened V by 0 bases and J by 2 bases, and 5 bases separated the two germline ends. The CDR3 extends over 15 amino acids. The chain's CDR3 is CASSQEGAGANVLTF. The DNA for the CDR3 is TGCGCCAGCAGCCAAGAGGGTGCTGGGGCCAACGTCCTGACTTTC.

This clone was detected only a few times. The chain links TRBV7-2 to TRBJ2-7; 8 bases fit TRBD1. V lost 3 bases to trimming and J lost 3 bases; unmatched junction nucleotides: 4. CDR1 is SGHTA and CDR2 is FQGNSA in the germline V gene. The CDR3 runs to 14 residues. CDR3 amino acids: CASSLTGQGYEQYF. The CDR3 DNA is TGTGCCAGCAGCTTGACCGGACAGGGCTACGAGCAGTACTTC.

V gene TRBV18 combines with J gene TRBJ1-5, with 8 bases that match TRBD1. V shed 3 bases and J 10 bases; nucleotides not matched to a gene: 11. Germline CDR1 reads KGHSH; CDR2 reads LQKENI. The CDR3 is made up of 15 amino acids. The CDR3 sequence: CASSPVAGGVFPQHF. For the CDR3, the DNA is TGTGCCAGCTCACCGGTAGCAGGGGGCGTCTTCCCCCAGCATTTT.

The gene calls are TRBV9 and TRBJ2-7, with D possibly being TRBD2 (5 bases). CDR3 length equals 12 residues. V lost 3 bases and J 4 bases, leaving 8 bases between the germline ends. Per the germline V gene, CDR1 is SGDLS and CDR2 is YYNGEE. CDR3 residues: CASSADLYEQYF. The CDR3 nucleotides read TGTGCCAGCAGCGCGGACTTGTACGAGCAGTACTTC.

In its sample, this clone was seen a few times. The chain joins TRBV19 to TRBJ2-3; either TRBD1 or TRBD2 may fit D (7 bases each). Germline V gives CDR1 LNHDA, CDR2 SQIVND (reference sequence). V was trimmed by 7 bases and J by 9 bases, leaving 26 bases between them. The CDR3 has 16 residues. The CDR3 reads CASTPPRGGRGGTQYF. The CDR3 nucleotides are TGTGCCAGTACCCCGCCCAGGGGGGGAAGAGGAGGCACGCAGTATTTT.

Worth noting for this clone: Compared with germline, one end of the junction differs, possibly owing to a read error. This chain links TRBV5-5 with TRBJ2-3; D possibly corresponds to TRBD2 (7 bases). Per the germline V gene, CDR1 is SGHKS and CDR2 is YYEKEE (reference sequence). CDR3 length: 12 residues. CDR3 protein: CASSLGRDPGDF. Written as DNA, the CDR3 is TGTGCCAGCAGCCTGGGGAGGGACCCAGGGGATTTT.

This chain joins TRBV19 and TRBJ1-1; weak D call: TRBD1 (6 bases). The V end lost 5 bases, the J end lost 7 bases, and 23 bases lay between the germline ends. Germline loops: CDR1 LNHDA, CDR2 SQIVND (reference sequence). The CDR3 is 16 amino acids. CDR3: CASSARSTGPLGEAFF. The CDR3 DNA reads TGTGCCAGTAGTGCTCGGTCCACAGGGCCTTTGGGTGAAGCTTTCTTT.

The chain carries TRBV6-4 and TRBJ1-1, with 7 bases aligning to TRBD1. Germline trimming cut 6 bases from V and 5 bases from J; bases unmatched to any gene: 9. CDR1 and CDR2 from the germline V gene are MRHNA and SNTAGT. The CDR3 sequence is 14 residues long. The CDR3, as DNA: TGTGCCAGCAGAATGACAGGGATGGGTACTGAAGCTTTCTTT. This codes for CASRMTGMGTEAFF.